The 29 T cell receptor beta chains presented below share a single source sample, sequenced in a study of T cell responses to AZD1222 COVID-19 vaccine. Repertoires were generated with immunoSEQ multiplex PCR, while TCRdb's copy carries only in-frame clones and drops some. The sample consists of tens of thousands of clones, roughly 87% of them appearing once. This specimen consisted of peripheral blood, obtained on day 0 of AZD1222 vaccination. The receptors derive from an adult in good health.

The rearrangement uses TRBV20-1 and TRBJ1-1; D uncertain. The CDR3 consists of 9 residues. V was clipped by 6 bases and J by 7 bases, with 6 bases between them. CDR1 DFQATT and CDR2 SNEGSKA come from the germline V gene (reference sequence). CDR3 DNA: TGCAGTGCGGCTAATGAAGCTTTCTTT. This gives the protein CSAANEAFF.

The CDR3 protein is CSGGAGQGNEQYF. CDR3 in DNA: TGCAGCGGGGGGGCAGGGCAAGGAAACGAGCAGTACTTC. The V gene is TRBV29-1, the J gene TRBJ2-7; TRBD1 or TRBD2 may be the D gene (6 bases each). Germline V gene sequence: CDR1 SQVTM, CDR2 ANQGSEA. The CDR3 is 13 amino acids. V was trimmed by 7 bases and J by 5 bases, leaving 18 bases between them.

This chain joins TRBV5-5 and TRBJ2-3; the match to TRBD2 covers 8 bases. CDR1 is SGHKS and CDR2 is YYEKEE in the germline V gene (reference sequence). The CDR3 length is 17 residues. Trimming at V came to 3 bases and at J to 4 bases, leaving 13 bases not matched to a gene. The CDR3 spells CASSSVTSAVGADTQYF. DNA for the CDR3: TGTGCCAGCAGCTCGGTGACTAGCGCGGTAGGGGCAGATACGCAGTATTTT.

The DNA of the CDR3 is TGTGCCAGTAGTGGGACCGGGACTTTAAAGACCCAGTACTTC. Protein: CASSGTGTLKTQYF. The rearrangement links TRBV19 to TRBJ2-5; a weak D match, TRBD2 (6 bases). Trimming cost V 5 bases and J 6 bases, with 16 bases left between them. Germline V gene lookup returns CDR1 LNHDA and CDR2 SQIVND (reference sequence). This CDR3 spans 14 amino acids.

The rearrangement links TRBV30 to TRBJ1-2; the match to TRBD1 covers 8 bases. After removal of 3 bases from V and 6 bases from J, the junction contained 3 bases not matched to a gene. CDR3 length: 12 amino acids. The germline gives CDR1 GTSNPN, CDR2 SVGIG (reference sequence). CDR3 protein: CAWSGQGHGYTF. CDR3 bases: TGTGCCTGGAGCGGACAGGGCCATGGCTACACCTTC.

This rearrangement joins TRBV5-4 to TRBJ1-3; D gene unclear. The V gene lost 5 bases and the J gene lost 8 bases, with 14 bases spanning the gap. Per germline, CDR1 SGHNT and CDR2 YYREEE (reference sequence). This CDR3 has 13 amino acids. CDR3: CASREGPRDTIYF. The DNA for the CDR3 is TGTGCCAGCAGGGAGGGCCCGCGAGACACCATATATTTT.

J is TRBJ2-3 and V is TRBV11-3; unclear D gene. The CDR3 spans 14 residues. Germline CDR1 is SGHNT and CDR2 is YENEEA. V was trimmed by 1 base and J by 2 bases, leaving 7 bases between them. In DNA form, the CDR3 reads TGTGCCAGCAGCTTAGGAGTAGTCACAGATACGCAGTATTTT. It translates to CASSLGVVTDTQYF.

The CDR3 DNA reads TGTGCCTGGAGTGTCCGAGGTAACAATATGAACACTGAAGCTTTCTTT. Translation gives CAWSVRGNNMNTEAFF. The chain couples TRBV30 to TRBJ1-1; no definite D call. The germline CDR1 and CDR2 sequences are GTSNPN and SVGIG (reference sequence). The CDR3 is made up of 16 amino acids. Trimming stripped 0 bases from V and 0 bases from J, with 14 bases between.

The chain couples TRBV28 to TRBJ2-3; tentatively, D is TRBD1 (5 bases). CDR1 is MDHEN and CDR2 is SYDVKM in the germline V gene. V lost 6 bases and J 0 bases, leaving 16 bases between the germline ends. This CDR3 has 16 residues. Here the CDR3 reads CASRPTLQGSTDTQYF. CDR3 coding DNA: TGTGCCAGCAGGCCCACCCTTCAGGGTAGCACAGATACGCAGTATTTT.

This clone appeared a few times. The chain couples TRBV7-9 to TRBJ2-1, with TRBD1 matching over 9 bases. Germline V gene data show CDR1 as SEHNR and CDR2 as FQNEAQ (reference sequence). The CDR3 extends over 16 amino acids. Germline trimming cut 5 bases from V and 0 bases from J; bases unmatched to any gene: 5. CDR3 residues: CASSVDRGSSYNEQFF. The CDR3 DNA reads TGTGCCAGCAGCGTAGACAGGGGGAGCTCCTACAATGAGCAGTTCTTC. The whole variable domain, filled in from reference TRBV7-9 and TRBJ2-1, reads DTGVSQNPRHKITKRGQNVTFRCDPISEHNRLYWYRQTLGQGPEFLTYFQNEAQLEKSRLLSDRFSAERPKGSFSTLEIQRTEQGDSAMYLCASSVDRGSSYNEQFFGPGTRLTVL.

This clone was observed many times. The rearrangement links TRBV10-1 to TRBJ1-4, with D tentatively TRBD1 (5 bases). Trimming removed 7 bases from V and 4 bases from J, with 10 bases in between. CDR3 length: 13 residues. CDR1 and CDR2 (germline): WNHNN, SYGVQD (reference sequence). CDR3 bases: TGCGCCAGCACCCGGGACCTTAATGAAAAACTGTTTTTT. Translated, it gives CASTRDLNEKLFF.

This clone appeared a few times. The chain has TRBV9 and TRBJ1-2, with D possibly TRBD1 on 5 matching bases. Trimming removed 4 bases at V and 3 bases at J, with 19 bases between. Germline values: CDR1 SGDLS, CDR2 YYNGEE. The CDR3 totals 16 residues. CDR3 in DNA: TGTGCCAGCAGCACGAGGGGTCTGGGAGGGGACTATGGCTACACCTTC. Translated: CASSTRGLGGDYGYTF.

In this sample, this clone turned up a few times. The chain links TRBV6-2 or TRBV6-3 to TRBJ2-5, with TRBD1 identical over 7 bases. V lost 2 bases, J lost 2 bases, and 8 bases stayed unmatched. This CDR3 has 16 amino acids. Germline assignment: CDR1 MNHEY and CDR2 SVGEGT. CDR3 loop: CASSYGQVPFQETQYF. CDR3 nucleotide sequence: TGTGCCAGCAGTTACGGACAGGTTCCGTTTCAAGAGACCCAGTACTTC.

The rearrangement links TRBV30 to TRBJ1-5, with D perhaps matching TRBD1 (5 bases). CDR1 and CDR2 from the germline V gene are GTSNPN and SVGIG (reference sequence). The CDR3 sequence is 13 residues long. Trimming shortened V by 0 bases and J by 10 bases, and 13 bases separated the two germline ends. This chain's CDR3 is CAWSVARDGPQHF. The CDR3 DNA follows: TGTGCCTGGAGTGTAGCCAGGGATGGACCCCAGCATTTT.

The genes are TRBV7-8 and TRBJ2-7, with 7 positions matching TRBD2. V lost 5 bases, J lost 0 bases, and 7 bases stayed unmatched. The length of the CDR3 is 15 residues. Germline V CDR1 and CDR2: SGHVS, FQNEAQ. The CDR3 protein is CASSRSGESSYEQYF. CDR3 sequence (DNA): TGTGCCAGCAGCCGAAGCGGGGAGAGCTCCTACGAGCAGTACTTC. The whole variable domain, remainder taken from reference TRBV7-8 and TRBJ2-7, is GAGVSQSPRYKVAKRGQDVALRCDPISGHVSLFWYQQALGQGPEFLTYFQNEAQLDKSGLPSDRFFAERPEGSVSTLKIQRTQQEDSAVYLCASSRSGESSYEQYFGPGTRLTVT.

This clone appeared once. The chain combines TRBV18 with TRBJ1-3; 9 nucleotides agree with TRBD1. With 0 bases clipped from V and 0 bases from J, the junction kept 9 bases outside the gene matches. CDR1 and CDR2 from the germline V gene are KGHSH and LQKENI. The CDR3 consists of 19 residues. The CDR3 sequence is CASSPPPDRGVGSGNTIYF. DNA of the CDR3: TGTGCCAGCTCACCACCTCCCGACAGGGGGGTAGGCTCTGGAAACACCATATATTTT.

The genes are TRBV6-5 and TRBJ2-7; D unclear. CDR3 length: 15 residues. The germline V gene encodes CDR1 MNHEY and CDR2 SVGAGI. Trimming took 6 bases from V and 0 from J, leaving 15 bases between them. As DNA, the CDR3 is TGTGCCAGCAGCACAGCTAGTTACGGCTCCTACGAGCAGTACTTC. Protein: CASSTASYGSYEQYF.

V gene TRBV9 combines with J gene TRBJ2-1, with 13 bases identical to TRBD2. Germline V lookup: CDR1 SGDLS, CDR2 YYNGEE. The V and J ends lost 4 bases and 8 bases, in that order; junction bases with no gene match: 3. CDR3 length: 14 amino acids. The CDR3 DNA sequence: TGTGCCAGCAGCTTACTAGCGGGGGGGCATGAGCAGTTCTTC. Its translation is CASSLLAGGHEQFF.

The chain uses TRBV19 and TRBJ2-7; D call uncertain. Trimming removed 6 bases from V and 4 bases from J, with 13 bases in between. The CDR3 has 13 residues. Per germline, CDR1 LNHDA and CDR2 SQIVND (reference sequence). The CDR3 sequence: CASSFVGAYEQYF. The CDR3 bases are TGTGCCAGTAGCTTCGTCGGAGCTTACGAGCAGTACTTC.

The chain uses TRBV5-8 and TRBJ2-6; D possibly corresponds to TRBD1 (6 bases). V lost 9 bases and J 0 bases, leaving 7 bases between the germline ends. This CDR3 region has 13 residues. Germline V gives CDR1 SGHTS, CDR2 YDEGEE. CDR3: CANRVSGANVLTF. CDR3 coding DNA: TGTGCCAACAGGGTCTCTGGGGCCAACGTCCTGACTTTC. The whole variable domain, filled in from reference TRBV5-8 and TRBJ2-6, reads EAGVTQSPTHLIKTRGQQATLRCSPISGHTSVYWYQQALGLGLQFLLWYDEGEERNRGNFPPRFSGRQFPNYSSELNVNALELEDSALYLCANRVSGANVLTFGAGSRLTVL.

The chain joins TRBV28 to TRBJ2-2; D unclear. Germline CDR1 reads MDHEN; CDR2 reads SYDVKM. Trimming shortened V by 6 bases and J by 4 bases, and 15 bases separated the two germline ends. CDR3 length: 15 amino acids. The CDR3 DNA follows: TGTGCCAGCAGATGGGGTCCGCTCAGCACCGGGGAGCTGTTTTTT. It is translated as CASRWGPLSTGELFF.

CDR3 DNA: TGTGCCACCAGTGATTCGACGCTAAATGAGCAGTTCTTC. The encoded protein is CATSDSTLNEQFF. The genes are TRBV24-1 and TRBJ2-1; D is ambiguous. CDR1 and CDR2 (germline): KGHDR, SFDVKD. The length of the CDR3 is 13 residues. Trimming took off 2 bases at V and 7 bases at J, with 8 bases between the two ends.

The chain is built from TRBV29-1 and TRBJ1-2, with 10 bases lining up with TRBD1. V lost 7 bases and J lost 8; bases outside the gene matches: 13. The germline V gene encodes CDR1 SQVTM and CDR2 ANQGSEA. The CDR3 covers 14 residues. This chain's CDR3 is CSAALGGTGVGYTF. The CDR3 DNA is TGCAGCGCCGCCTTGGGGGGGACAGGGGTCGGCTACACCTTC.

CDR3: CASSLGQGPYEQYF. In nucleotides, the CDR3 is TGTGCCAGCAGCTTGGGACAGGGTCCCTACGAGCAGTACTTC. The chain carries TRBV5-4 and TRBJ2-7, with TRBD1 matching over 7 bases. CDR1 is SGHNT and CDR2 is YYREEE in the germline V gene (reference sequence). The CDR3 extends over 14 amino acids. The junction had 2 bases not matched to a gene; V was cut back by 0 bases and J by 2 bases.

The chain carries TRBV6-2 or TRBV6-3 and TRBJ1-5, with D unresolved. Germline-derived CDR1 and CDR2 are MNHEY and SVGEGT. The length of the CDR3 is 17 residues. The ends were cut back, 3 bases at V and 0 bases at J, with 15 bases in the middle. This CDR3 is CASSYLAPGYSNQPQHF. CDR3 nucleotide sequence: TGTGCCAGCAGTTATTTGGCTCCGGGTTATAGCAATCAGCCCCAGCATTTT.

The chain employs TRBV6-5 and TRBJ1-2; D is unresolved. Germline V gives CDR1 MNHEY, CDR2 SVGAGI. V was pared by 2 bases and J by 2 bases, with 12 bases between. The CDR3 is 15 residues long. The CDR3 reads CASSYTRTQNYGYTF. The CDR3 bases are TGTGCCAGCAGTTACACACGGACTCAAAACTATGGCTACACCTTC.

This clone was counted once. The genes are TRBV28 and TRBJ2-1; D call uncertain. Trimming removed 3 bases at V and 4 bases at J, with 4 bases between. In germline, CDR1 is MDHEN, CDR2 SYDVKM. CDR3 length: 12 residues. The CDR3 sequence is CASSFEYNEQFF. The CDR3 nucleotides read TGTGCCAGCAGTTTTGAGTACAATGAGCAGTTCTTC.

This clone was counted only a few times. The V call is TRBV27, the J call TRBJ1-5; 8 bases are a match to TRBD1. Trimming at V came to 8 bases and at J to 4 bases, leaving 4 bases not matched to a gene. Germline V gives CDR1 MNHEY, CDR2 SMNVEV (reference sequence). CDR3 size: 13 residues. CDR3 in amino acids: CASGTGFNQPQHF. Written as DNA, the CDR3 is TGTGCCAGCGGGACAGGATTTAATCAGCCCCAGCATTTT.

The chain couples TRBV11-2 to TRBJ1-3; D uncertain. Trimming pared 1 base from V and 4 bases from J, leaving 5 bases between. This CDR3 comprises 13 residues. In germline, CDR1 is SGHAT, CDR2 FQNNGV. Here the CDR3 reads CASSLGTGNTIYF. Written as DNA, the CDR3 is TGTGCCAGCAGCTTAGGAACGGGAAACACCATATATTTT.